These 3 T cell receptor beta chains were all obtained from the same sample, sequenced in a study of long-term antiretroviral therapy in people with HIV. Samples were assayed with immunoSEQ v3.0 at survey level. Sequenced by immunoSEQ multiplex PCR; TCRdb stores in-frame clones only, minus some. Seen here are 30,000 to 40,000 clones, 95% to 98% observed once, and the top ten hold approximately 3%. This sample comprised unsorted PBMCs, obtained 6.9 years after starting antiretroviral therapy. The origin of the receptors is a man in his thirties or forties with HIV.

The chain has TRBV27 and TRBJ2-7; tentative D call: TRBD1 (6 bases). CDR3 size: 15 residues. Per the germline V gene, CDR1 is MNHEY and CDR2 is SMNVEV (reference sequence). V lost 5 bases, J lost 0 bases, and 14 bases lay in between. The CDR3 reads CASSLMRQASYEQYF. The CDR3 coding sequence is TGTGCCAGCAGTCTCATGAGACAGGCCTCCTACGAGCAGTACTTC.

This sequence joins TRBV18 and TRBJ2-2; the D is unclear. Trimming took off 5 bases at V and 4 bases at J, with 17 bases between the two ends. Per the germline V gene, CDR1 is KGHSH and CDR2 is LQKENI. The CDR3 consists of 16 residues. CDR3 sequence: CASSYIRAFLTGELFF. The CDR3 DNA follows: TGTGCCAGCTCATATATTAGGGCCTTCCTCACCGGGGAGCTGTTTTTT.

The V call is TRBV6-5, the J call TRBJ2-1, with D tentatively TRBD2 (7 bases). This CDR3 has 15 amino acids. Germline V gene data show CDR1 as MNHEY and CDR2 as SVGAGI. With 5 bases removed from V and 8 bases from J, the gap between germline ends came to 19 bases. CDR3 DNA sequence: TGTGCCAGCAGTAACCTCAGAGGGAGGGGGGATGAGCAGTTCTTC. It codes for CASSNLRGRGDEQFF.